This TCR beta chain came from a study of metastatic and nonmetastatic thyroid tumors. Whole-study context: Repertoire comparisons spanned blood and tumor or nodule tissue from malignant and benign thyroid patients.

This CDR3 has 14 residues. V dropped 7 bases and J dropped 0 bases, with 10 bases sitting between them. Germline V gene sequence: CDR1 MNHNS, CDR2 SASEGT. This clone ranks as medium-sized. As yet, its antigen is unknown. Among the patients, none had received any treatment before thyroid surgery. Original analysis: CDR3 was compared across clinicopathological groups, and the resulting differences were used to build a distant-metastasis classifier for papillary thyroid cancer. MiXCR was used by TCRdb to re-call the PCR reads. TCRdb's processing, not the study's, gives the V and J calls here. The repertoire has some 25,000 clones, about an eighth of them found once; the top ten carry roughly 13%. Study observations and caveats: Reportedly, malignant thyroid tumors had significantly higher TCR beta diversity than benign nodules, in blood and tumor.

This clonotype originated in a female donor with papillary thyroid cancer or a benign thyroid nodule (not recorded which). Some clones in this sample may be carry-over from other donors' samples. The chain links TRBV6-1 to TRBJ1-5; D unresolved. Material: blood. CDR3 sequence: CASTNSYSNQPQHF. The CDR3 nucleotides are TGTGCCAGCACAAACAGCTATAGCAATCAGCCCCAGCATTTT.